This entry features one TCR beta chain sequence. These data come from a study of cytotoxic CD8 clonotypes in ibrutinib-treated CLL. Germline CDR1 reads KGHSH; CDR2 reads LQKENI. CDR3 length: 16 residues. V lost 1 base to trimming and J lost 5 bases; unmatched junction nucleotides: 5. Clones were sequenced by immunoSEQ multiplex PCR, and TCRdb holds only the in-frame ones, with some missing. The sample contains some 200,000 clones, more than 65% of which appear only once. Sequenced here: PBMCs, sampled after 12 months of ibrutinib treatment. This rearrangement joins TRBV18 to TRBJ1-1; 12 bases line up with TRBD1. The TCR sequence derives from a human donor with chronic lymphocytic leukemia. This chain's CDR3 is CASSPQGTGGRTEAFF. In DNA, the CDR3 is TGTGCCAGCTCACCACAGGGGACAGGGGGCCGTACTGAAGCTTTCTTT.